This T cell receptor beta chain emerged from a study of cytomegalovirus exposure and HLA in healthy donors (dated by TCRdb to 2015 to 2018). About the full investigation: The 666 repertoires of the first cohort and the 110 or so validation repertoires were produced on the same platform, according to a later analysis. The study aimed to test whether cataloging public T cell receptors could reveal signatures of past pathogen exposure. In addition to the first cohort of around 670 subjects, a separate validation cohort of approximately 130 different subjects was used. The study combined high-throughput TCR immunosequencing, statistical association of individual TCRs with disease status, and machine learning to predict cytomegalovirus infection status. Points the paper makes about the study in general: Subsequent analysis determined that TCRs grouped into clusters in the first cohort also showed a tendency toward co-occurrence across the 90 to 150 validation repertoires, and roughly 95% of cluster scores exceeded 0. In the study, approximately 160 TCR beta chains were listed as associated with cytomegalovirus. A few of the identified cytomegalovirus-associated TCR beta chains were confirmed in vitro to be specific for cytomegalovirus antigens. Cytomegalovirus status was reported to be diagnosed by the classifier with high specificity and sensitivity in both the original and validation cohorts. All 110 or so repertoires were used to score co-occurrence in the validation cohort in a later analysis, because that analysis had no HLA typing for the cohort. Most TCR sequences were observed very rarely across donors, whereas some public TCRs were present in many individuals. According to the authors, the approach could potentially be generalized to other disease states and immunological phenotypes.

The donors were included in the validation cohort of approximately 120 subjects, a group kept apart from the 666-subject first cohort. Trimming takes 7 bases off V and 0 bases off J; junction bases not matched to a gene: 6. Inclusive of the bounding cysteine and phenylalanine, the CDR3 is 14 residues long. Only the CDR3 DNA is retained, 42 bases long and in frame from the first base. The CDR1 and CDR2 encoded by the germline V gene are SQVTM and ANQGSEA. The receptor library was made with the immunoSEQ multiplex PCR assay. Concerning the study's data processing: To diagnose cytomegalovirus status from the catalog of TCR beta chain sequences, a statistical classification framework was built. As stored in TCRdb, this immuneACCESS dataset retains in-frame rearrangements with V and J assigned. A fraction of the clones does not appear; measured against another copy, unresolved V genes explain less than half of the discrepancy, and the remainder lacks a known reason. From that table come the V and J calls and clone size; the DNA was used to work out D and trimming. The sample data list tens of thousands of clones, and over 80% of these were observed just once. Approximately 3.2% of the sample belongs to the ten largest clones.

About this clone itself: Its antigen is still unknown. The input lacks base qualities; no much larger clone sits a single base away.

Sample: PBMCs. The sequence joins TRBV29-1 to TRBJ2-1, and 7 bases in between align with TRBD2. This TCR derives from a man younger than 35 in good health and CMV-seronegative. This receptor carries the CDR3 CSGEGISSYNEQFF. The nucleotide sequence reads as follows: TGCAGCGGGGAGGGGATCAGCTCCTACAATGAGCAGTTCTTC.